These 18 T cell receptor beta chains came from one sample sequenced in a study of T cells after yellow fever vaccination. Via MiXCR, TCRdb re-called the 5' RACE reads, giving one row per CDR3 protein. The data hold roughly 320,000 distinct CDR3 sequences, with around 10% observed a single time. Sequenced material: CD4+ T cells sorted from PBMCs, taken 45 days after the yellow fever booster vaccination. These receptors all stem from a man aged 18 to 29 who received the YFV17D yellow fever vaccine.

V is TRBV5-1 and J is TRBJ2-7; possible D gene TRBD2, 5 bases. Germline CDR1 SGHRS, CDR2 YFSETQ. Between the trimmed V and J ends, which lost 4 bases and 6 bases, there was a span of 14 bases. The CDR3 totals 13 residues. For the CDR3, the DNA is TGCGCCAGCAGCCCTCTTCCGGGGAGCGAGCAGTACGTC. Translated, it gives CASSPLPGSEQYV.

This clonotype turned up a few times. The gene calls are TRBV19 and TRBJ1-5; D uncertain. V lost 3 bases and J 6 bases, leaving 6 bases between the germline ends. The germline CDR1 and CDR2 sequences are LNHDA and SQIVND (reference sequence). The CDR3 covers 12 residues. The CDR3, as DNA: TGTGCCAGTAGTATTTTGGGTCAGCCCCAGCATTTT. It codes for CASSILGQPQHF.

This clonotype was counted only a few times. The chain has TRBV15 and TRBJ1-5, with D possibly being TRBD1 (6 bases). In germline, CDR1 is LNHNV, CDR2 YYDKDF (reference sequence). Between the trimmed V and J ends, which lost 2 bases and 5 bases, there was a span of 7 bases. The length of the CDR3 is 13 residues. CDR3 region: CATSRPGDQPQHF. For the CDR3, the DNA is TGTGCCACCAGCAGACCAGGGGATCAGCCCCAGCATTTT.

The table lists this clonotype with a count of one. The rearrangement uses TRBV20-1 and TRBJ2-7; the D gene is possibly TRBD2 (7 bases). This CDR3 is 13 amino acids long. CDR1 DFQATT and CDR2 SNEGSKA come from the germline V gene (reference sequence). Trimming removed 5 bases from V and 6 bases from J, with 17 bases in between. CDR3 nucleotide sequence: TGCAGTGCTGGATCGGGGGGCGGGGGCGAGCAGTACGTC. Residues: CSAGSGGGGEQYV.

Only a few counts were recorded for this clonotype. The CDR3 is CASRLAGVTGELFF. DNA of the CDR3: TGTGCCAGCCGACTAGCGGGGGTTACCGGGGAGCTGTTTTTT. The chain has TRBV6-5 and TRBJ2-2; TRBD2 aligns across 12 bases. J lost 5 bases, V lost 8 bases, and 3 bases had no gene match. This CDR3 is built from 14 residues. The germline CDR1 and CDR2 sequences are MNHEY and SVGAGI.

The chain combines TRBV7-2 with TRBJ2-7; D remains unclear. Trimming took off 5 bases at V and 6 bases at J, with 8 bases between the two ends. Germline lookup yields CDR1 SGHTA and CDR2 FQGNSA. The CDR3 loop spans 11 amino acids. CDR3: CASSPFSEQYF. The CDR3 DNA reads TGTGCCAGCAGCCCGTTCTCCGAGCAGTACTTC.

This chain links TRBV5-1 with TRBJ2-2; possibly TRBD2 for D (5 bases). Germline V lookup: CDR1 SGHRS, CDR2 YFSETQ. The V and J ends lost 0 bases and 2 bases respectively, with 8 bases between them. This CDR3 contains 15 residues. The CDR3 region has the DNA TGCGCCAGCAGCTTGGGGACTTTTAACACCGGGGAGCTGTTTTTT. Protein product: CASSLGTFNTGELFF.

V is TRBV12-3 or TRBV12-4 and J is TRBJ2-7; D ambiguous. The ends were cut back, 2 bases at V and 4 bases at J, with 9 bases in the middle. The CDR3 has 13 residues. The CDR3 region is CASSLKSGYEQYF. The DNA of the CDR3 is TGTGCCAGCAGTTTAAAGTCCGGTTACGAGCAGTACTTC.

Notes on this clonotype: Possible read error: a much larger clone is one base away. V gene TRBV4-3 combines with J gene TRBJ2-2, with no clear D. CDR3 length: 12 residues. Trimming shortened V by 2 bases and J by 5 bases, and 3 bases separated the two germline ends. CDR1 is LGHNA, CDR2 YSLEER, per germline. The CDR3 protein is CASSQPTGELFF. The CDR3 nucleotides are TGCGCCAGCAGCCAACCGACCGGGGAGCTGTTTTTT.

At least ten counts were recorded for this clonotype. The V and J genes are TRBV14 and TRBJ2-7; D is unclear. The CDR3 sequence is 11 residues long. Trimming left V 0 bases short and J 3 bases short, with 0 bases between. CDR1 is SGHDN and CDR2 is FVKESK in the germline V gene. CDR3 nucleotides: TGTGCCAGCAGCCAAGACTACGAGCAGTACTTC. Its protein is CASSQDYEQYF.

V is TRBV20-1 and J is TRBJ2-7; 8 bases align to TRBD1. The CDR3 covers 11 residues. The germline CDR1 and CDR2 sequences are DFQATT and SNEGSKA (reference sequence). J gave up 5 bases and V 7 bases, and 4 bases lay outside the gene matches. CDR3 nucleotide sequence: TGCAGTGTTGGACAGGGCAACGAGCAGTACGTC. It translates to CSVGQGNEQYV.

At least ten counts were recorded for this clonotype. The V and J genes are TRBV7-9 and TRBJ2-3; 10 bases line up with TRBD2. The J segment lost 1 base and the V segment lost 4 bases, leaving 5 bases of the junction unmatched. CDR3 size: 16 residues. Germline V gene data show CDR1 as SEHNR and CDR2 as FQNEAQ (reference sequence). The CDR3 here is CASSSSGGAGTDTQYF. As DNA, the CDR3 is TGTGCCAGCAGCTCAAGCGGGGGGGCGGGCACAGATACGCAGTATTTT.

This clonotype was seen more than once but under ten times. The chain couples TRBV4-2 to TRBJ2-4, with 8 nucleotides matching TRBD2. The V gene end was trimmed by 1 base and the J gene end by 6 bases; junction bases not matched to a gene: 5. CDR1 and CDR2 (germline): LGHNA, YNFKEQ. This CDR3 has 15 amino acids. Here the CDR3 DNA reads TGTGCCAGCAGCCAAGCGGGGGGGCCGATAAACATTCAGTACTTC. As protein: CASSQAGGPINIQYF.

The chain has TRBV15 and TRBJ2-1; D is unclear. V dropped 1 base and J dropped 1 base, with 11 bases sitting between them. Germline V lookup: CDR1 LNHNV, CDR2 YYDKDF (reference sequence). This CDR3 contains 16 residues. CDR3 sequence reads: CATSRVDPLSYNEQFF. The CDR3 nucleotides are TGTGCCACCAGCAGAGTGGATCCCCTATCCTACAATGAGCAGTTCTTC.

This chain links TRBV12-3 or TRBV12-4 with TRBJ1-1, with a possible D match to TRBD1 (6 bases). The CDR3 has 14 residues. V lost 4 bases to trimming and J lost 0 bases, with 9 bases between them. The CDR3 nucleotides read TGTGCCAGCAGTTCCAGGGGCGTGAACACTGAAGCTTTCTTT. It encodes CASSSRGVNTEAFF.

This clonotype was recorded at least ten times. A much larger clone differs from this one at a single base, so this may be a read error. This sequence joins TRBV7-2 and TRBJ2-3; no clear D gene. The germline CDR1 and CDR2 sequences are SGHTA and FQGNSA. CDR3 length: 11 residues. With 5 bases removed from V and 2 bases from J, the gap between germline ends came to 2 bases. CDR3 coding DNA: TGTGCCAGCAGCCACACAGATACGCAGTATTTT. Amino acids: CASSHTDTQYF. The whole variable domain, filled in from reference TRBV7-2 and TRBJ2-3, reads GAGVSQSPSNKVTEKGKDVELRCDPISGHTALYWYRQSLGQGLEFLIYFQGNSAPDKSGLPSDRFSAERTGGSVSTLTIQRTQQEDSAVYLCASSHTDTQYFGPGTRLTVL.

The rearrangement uses TRBV11-2 and TRBJ2-1, with unresolved D. CDR3 length equals 16 residues. V lost 4 bases and J lost 5, with 18 bases in between. Germline V lookup: CDR1 SGHAT, CDR2 FQNNGV. As DNA, the CDR3 is TGTGCCAGCAGCTCCCCTCACTTAAGGGCCCACAATGAGCAGTTCTTC. This translates into CASSSPHLRAHNEQFF.

This clonotype was detected only a few times. DNA of the CDR3: TGTGCCAGCAGCTTAGAACCCCTAGTTACCCAGTACTTC. This gives the protein CASSLEPLVTQYF. The rearrangement joins TRBV11-2 to TRBJ2-5; D is uncertain. Germline CDR1 and CDR2: SGHAT and FQNNGV. CDR3 length: 13 residues. The V end was cut by 0 bases, the J end by 8 bases, with 10 bases between.